This T cell receptor beta chain was captured in a study of T cells in Graves' hyperthyroidism and ophthalmopathy. The source material, RNA transcripts, was used to amplify TCR beta CDR3 regions. Researchers ran a first-round RT-PCR on the TCR CDR3 using the HTBI primer set. A single record per CDR3 protein comes from TCRdb applying MiXCR to the multiplex PCR reads. This sample has around 300,000 distinct CDR3 sequences, with approximately 15% found just once. This CDR3 contains 16 residues. With 4 bases clipped from V and 3 bases from J, the junction kept 6 bases outside the gene matches. The germline V gene has CDR1 SGHRS and CDR2 YFSETQ. Points on this clonotype: This could be a read error, since a much larger clone is one nucleotide away.

The rearrangement links TRBV5-1 to TRBJ2-2; 10 bases align to TRBD2. The TCR sequence derives from a woman aged 40 to 50 with Graves' hyperthyroidism. The sample consisted of blood. CDR3 loop: CASSHRTSGYTGELFF. The CDR3 DNA reads as TGCGCCAGCAGCCACCGGACTAGCGGATACACCGGGGAGCTGTTTTTT.